This T cell receptor beta chain was recorded in a study of blood T cells in healthy people across ages. General study findings and limits: Per million T cells, TCR beta diversity dropped about linearly as age rose.

This clonotype was seen a handful of times. Its antigen remains unidentified. The junction and the germline gene differ at one end; a read error may be behind it. There were at least 5 micrograms of total RNA extracted from every sample. PCR was performed a second time for roughly 7 to 12 cycles using a sample-barcoded 5' primer and a J-beta primer mix. TCRdb passed the 5' RACE reads through MiXCR, listing each CDR3 protein once. The sample includes approximately 900,000 distinct CDR3 sequences, 48% of them seen just once. The sequence was obtained from a man aged 25 to 45 in good health. The sequenced sample was blood.

The CDR3 loop reads CASSLEAGGREQFF. Here the CDR3 DNA reads TGTGCTAGCAGCTTGGAAGCGGGGGGACGGGAGCAGTTCTTC. The chain couples TRBV28 to TRBJ2-1; TRBD2 aligns across 9 bases. Germline values: CDR1 MDHEN, CDR2 SYDVKM. The CDR3 extends over 14 amino acids.